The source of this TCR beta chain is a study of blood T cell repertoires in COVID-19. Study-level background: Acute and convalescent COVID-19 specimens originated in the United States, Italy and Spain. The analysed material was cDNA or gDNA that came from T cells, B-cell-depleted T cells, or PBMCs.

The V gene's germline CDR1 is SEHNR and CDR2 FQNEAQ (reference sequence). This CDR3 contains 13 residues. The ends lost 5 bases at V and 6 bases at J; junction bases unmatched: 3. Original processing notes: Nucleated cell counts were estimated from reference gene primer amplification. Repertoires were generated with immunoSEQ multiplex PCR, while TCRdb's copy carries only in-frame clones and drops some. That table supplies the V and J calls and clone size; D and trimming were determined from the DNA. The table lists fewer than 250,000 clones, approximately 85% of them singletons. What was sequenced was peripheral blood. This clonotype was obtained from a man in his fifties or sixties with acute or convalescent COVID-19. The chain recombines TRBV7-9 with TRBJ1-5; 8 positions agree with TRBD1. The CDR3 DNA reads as TGTGCCAGCAGCGTCGGACAGGGTCAGCCCCAGCATTTT. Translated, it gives CASSVGQGQPQHF.